Given below is one T cell receptor beta chain in context. Clones were sequenced by immunoSEQ multiplex PCR, and TCRdb holds only the in-frame ones, with some missing. This sample carries about 310,000 clones, 87% of them seen once, and the ten largest clones take 1%. The data derive from a study of blood T cell repertoires in COVID-19. Overall study context: Donors in the United States, Italy and Spain gave samples during acute or convalescent COVID-19.

The origin of this receptor is a man in his fifties with active or convalescent COVID-19. Sequencing used peripheral blood.

Written as DNA, the CDR3 is TGTGCCAGTAGCCTTGGGGACTTTGGCTACACCTTC. Translated, it gives CASSLGDFGYTF. The chain is built from TRBV19 and TRBJ1-2; maybe TRBD1 (5 bases). Trimming cost V 6 bases and J 7 bases, with 12 bases left between them. The germline V gene encodes CDR1 LNHDA and CDR2 SQIVND (reference sequence). This CDR3 contains 12 residues. Drawing the rest from reference TRBV19 and TRBJ1-2, the complete variable domain is DGGITQSPKYLFRKEGQNVTLSCEQNLNHDAMYWYRQDPGQGLRLIYYSQIVNDFQKGDIAEGYSVSREKKESFPLTVTSAQKNPTAFYLCASSLGDFGYTFGSGTRLTVV.